Shown below are 16 T cell receptor beta chains from a single sample sequenced in a study of beta chain features in type 1 diabetes. The sequenced template was cDNA made from the entire isolated RNA. The data were produced by immunoSEQ multiplex PCR, yet TCRdb's version contains in-frame clones alone and is incomplete. The sample carries about 360,000 clones, about 12% recorded once. Specimen: naive CD4+ T cells from blood. The source is a man between 18 and 29 years old in good health.

This clone appeared a few times. The gene calls are TRBV5-6 and TRBJ2-3, with D possibly TRBD2 on 5 matching bases. The germline V and J ends were trimmed by 2 bases and 6 bases, with 10 bases remaining between them. In germline, CDR1 is SGHDT, CDR2 YYEEEE. This CDR3 contains 13 residues. The CDR3, as DNA: TGTGCCAGCAGCTTTGGCTCGGGGGATACGCAGTATTTT. Translated, it gives CASSFGSGDTQYF.

This clone was seen a handful of times. This chain links TRBV6-1 with TRBJ2-7; D gene unclear. This CDR3 region has 14 residues. CDR1 and CDR2 (germline): MNHNS, SASEGT. Trimming left V 7 bases short and J 2 bases short, with 15 bases between. The CDR3 coding sequence is TGTGCCAGCATCAGAGAGGCTTTAACCTACGAGCAGTACTTC. Residues: CASIREALTYEQYF.

This clone was seen a few times. The gene calls are TRBV7-9 and TRBJ1-5; D possibly corresponds to TRBD1 (6 bases). The CDR3 is made up of 12 amino acids. Germline values: CDR1 SEHNR, CDR2 FQNEAQ (reference sequence). Trimming removed 5 bases at V and 6 bases at J, with 8 bases between. The CDR3 coding sequence is TGTGCCAGCAGCAGGGGGATTCAGCCCCAGCATTTT. Protein product: CASSRGIQPQHF.

This clone was seen only a few times. V usage is TRBV5-6 and J usage is TRBJ2-7, with D possibly matching TRBD1 (5 bases). The CDR3 has 14 residues. CDR1 is SGHDT, CDR2 YYEEEE, per germline. V was shortened by 7 bases and J by 2 bases, with 16 bases between the two germline ends. In nucleotides, the CDR3 is TGTGCCAGCCGCCACCGGACACAGCCCTACGAGCAGTACTTC. Encoded protein: CASRHRTQPYEQYF.

The gene calls are TRBV7-9 and TRBJ1-2; 7 nucleotides align to TRBD1. CDR1 and CDR2 (germline): SEHNR, FQNEAQ (reference sequence). This CDR3 spans 12 amino acids. Trimming cost V 5 bases and J 8 bases; bases outside gene matches: 5. The CDR3 DNA sequence: TGTGCCAGCAGCCCAGACAGGGTCGGCTACACCTTC. This codes for CASSPDRVGYTF.

This chain connects TRBV30 to TRBJ2-4, with D tentatively TRBD1 (5 bases). This CDR3 is 13 amino acids long. V was shortened by 4 bases and J by 5 bases, with 12 bases between the two germline ends. Germline-derived CDR1 and CDR2 are GTSNPN and SVGIG (reference sequence). CDR3 region: CAWKSVGENIQYF. CDR3 sequence (DNA): TGTGCCTGGAAATCGGTAGGGGAAAACATTCAGTACTTC.

This clone has just a few counts. The chain recombines TRBV30 with TRBJ2-7; D possibly corresponds to TRBD1 (6 bases). The ends were cut back, 2 bases at V and 3 bases at J, with 14 bases in the middle. The CDR3 is 14 amino acids. The germline CDR1 and CDR2 sequences are GTSNPN and SVGIG (reference sequence). This CDR3 is CAWSRRDTLYEQYF. In nucleotides, the CDR3 is TGTGCCTGGAGTAGACGGGACACACTCTACGAGCAGTACTTC. The full variable domain, completed using reference TRBV30 and TRBJ2-7, is SQTIHQWPATLVQPVGSPLSLECTVEGTSNPNLYWYRQAAGRGLQLLFYSVGIGQISSEVPQNLSASRPQDRQFILSSKKLLLSDSGFYLCAWSRRDTLYEQYFGPGTRLTVT.

This clone was counted only a few times. V gene TRBV5-6 combines with J gene TRBJ1-2; no reliable D call. V lost 0 bases and J 8 bases, leaving 17 bases between the germline ends. The germline V gene encodes CDR1 SGHDT and CDR2 YYEEEE. CDR3 length: 15 amino acids. In DNA, the CDR3 is TGTGCCAGCAGCTTGGAGTGGGCAGGCTCGGGGGGCTACACCTTC. Amino acid sequence: CASSLEWAGSGGYTF. Based on the CDR3 plus reference TRBV5-6 and TRBJ1-2, the full variable domain is DAGVTQSPTHLIKTRGQQVTLRCSPKSGHDTVSWYQQALGQGPQFIFQYYEEEERQRGNFPDRFSGHQFPNYSSELNVNALLLGDSALYLCASSLEWAGSGGYTFGSGTRLTVV.

This clone came up a few times. This chain links TRBV4-3 with TRBJ2-7; 10 bases align to TRBD1. After removal of 4 bases from V and 6 bases from J, the junction contained 6 bases not matched to a gene. The CDR3 is made up of 14 amino acids. CDR1 LGHNA and CDR2 YSLEER come from the germline V gene. Here the CDR3 reads CASSPGDRGSEQYF. DNA for the CDR3: TGCGCCAGCAGCCCCGGGGACAGGGGTTCCGAGCAGTACTTC.

This clone was counted a few times. The chain uses TRBV18 and TRBJ2-2; D remains unclear. Trimming cost V 4 bases and J 0 bases, with 3 bases left between them. This CDR3 has 13 residues. CDR1 is KGHSH and CDR2 is LQKENI in the germline V gene. CDR3 DNA: TGTGCCAGCTCACTCACGAACACCGGGGAGCTGTTTTTT. It translates to CASSLTNTGELFF.

J is TRBJ2-3 and V is TRBV7-7; TRBD1 matches 8 bases. The CDR3 is 14 residues long. Germline V CDR1 and CDR2: SSHAT, FNYEAQ (reference sequence). V lost 4 bases, J lost 4 bases, and 4 bases stayed unmatched. DNA of the CDR3: TGTGCCAGCAGCTCGACAGGGGCCCCAGATACGCAGTATTTT. Its translation is CASSSTGAPDTQYF. Combining the CDR3 with reference TRBV7-7 and TRBJ2-3 gives the whole variable domain GAGVSQSPRYKVTKRGQDVTLRCDPISSHATLYWYQQALGQGPEFLTYFNYEAQPDKSGLPSDRFSAERPEGSISTLTIQRTEQRDSAMYRCASSSTGAPDTQYFGPGTRLTVL.

This clone appeared a few times. V gene TRBV15 combines with J gene TRBJ2-7; a weak D match, TRBD1 (6 bases). V was cut by 5 bases and J by 2 bases, with 19 bases left in between. Germline V lookup: CDR1 LNHNV, CDR2 YYDKDF (reference sequence). The CDR3 is 16 residues long. The CDR3 reads CATSSPGAGATYEQYF. The CDR3 DNA reads as TGTGCCACCAGCTCTCCTGGGGCAGGGGCAACCTACGAGCAGTACTTC. Based on the CDR3 plus reference TRBV15 and TRBJ2-7, the full variable domain is DAMVIQNPRYQVTQFGKPVTLSCSQTLNHNVMYWYQQKSSQAPKLLFHYYDKDFNNEADTPDNFQSRRPNTSFCFLDIRSPGLGDTAMYLCATSSPGAGATYEQYFGPGTRLTVT.

This clone was detected a few times. The chain combines TRBV28 with TRBJ2-7; a possible D gene is TRBD1 (5 bases). The V gene's germline CDR1 is MDHEN and CDR2 SYDVKM. Trimming shortened V by 5 bases and J by 2 bases, and 16 bases separated the two germline ends. The CDR3 has 15 residues. The CDR3 loop is CASSPTGRQPYEQYF. In DNA, the CDR3 is TGTGCCAGCAGTCCCACTGGTCGACAGCCCTACGAGCAGTACTTC.

There are a few counts of this clone. This rearrangement joins TRBV4-1 to TRBJ2-1; TRBD2 is a possible D gene (5 bases). The CDR3 length is 14 residues. The germline V and J ends were trimmed by 1 base and 7 bases, with 11 bases remaining between them. Germline CDR1 reads MGHRA; CDR2 reads YSYEKL. CDR3: CASSQVTTGNEQFF. CDR3 DNA: TGCGCCAGCAGCCAAGTAACTACGGGGAATGAGCAGTTCTTC.

In this sample, this clone turned up a few times. V is TRBV9 and J is TRBJ2-5; D possibly corresponds to TRBD1 (6 bases). This CDR3 contains 14 residues. Germline V gene data show CDR1 as SGDLS and CDR2 as YYNGEE. The V and J ends lost 2 bases and 4 bases respectively, with 12 bases between them. This CDR3 reads CASSVGQLVETQYF. As DNA, the CDR3 is TGTGCCAGCAGCGTCGGACAGTTAGTAGAGACCCAGTACTTC.

This clone turned up a few times. This chain connects TRBV7-2 to TRBJ2-3; 14 bases map to TRBD2. Germline V lookup: CDR1 SGHTA, CDR2 FQGNSA. The CDR3 spans 16 residues. Trimming at V came to 5 bases and at J to 1 base, leaving 2 bases not matched to a gene. Here the CDR3 reads CASSQGLAGGTDTQYF. CDR3 coding DNA: TGTGCCAGCAGCCAGGGACTAGCGGGAGGCACAGATACGCAGTATTTT.